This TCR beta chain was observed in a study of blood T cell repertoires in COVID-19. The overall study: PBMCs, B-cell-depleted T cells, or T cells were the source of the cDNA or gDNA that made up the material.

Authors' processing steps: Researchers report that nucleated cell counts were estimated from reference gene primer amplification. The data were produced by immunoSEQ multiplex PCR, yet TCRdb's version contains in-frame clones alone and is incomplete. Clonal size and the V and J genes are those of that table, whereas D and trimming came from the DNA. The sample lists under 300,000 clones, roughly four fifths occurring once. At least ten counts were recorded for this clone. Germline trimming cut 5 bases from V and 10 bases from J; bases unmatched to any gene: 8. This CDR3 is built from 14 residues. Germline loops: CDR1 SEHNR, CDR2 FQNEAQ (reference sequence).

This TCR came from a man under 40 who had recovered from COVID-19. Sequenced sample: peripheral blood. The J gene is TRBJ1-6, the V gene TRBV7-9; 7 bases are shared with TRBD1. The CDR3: CASSARDSESPLHF. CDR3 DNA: TGTGCCAGCAGCGCTCGGGACAGCGAGTCACCCCTCCACTTT.